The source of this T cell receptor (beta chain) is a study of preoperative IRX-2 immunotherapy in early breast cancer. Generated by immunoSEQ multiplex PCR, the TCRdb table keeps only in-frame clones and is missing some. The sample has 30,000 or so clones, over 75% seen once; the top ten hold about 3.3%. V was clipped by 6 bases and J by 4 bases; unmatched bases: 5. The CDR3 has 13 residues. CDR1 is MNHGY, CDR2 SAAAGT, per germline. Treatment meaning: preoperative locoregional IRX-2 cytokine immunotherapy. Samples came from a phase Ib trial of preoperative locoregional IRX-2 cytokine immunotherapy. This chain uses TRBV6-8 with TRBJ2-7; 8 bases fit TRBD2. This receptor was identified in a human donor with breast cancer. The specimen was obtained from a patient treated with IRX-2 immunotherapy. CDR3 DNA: TGTGCCAGCAGGCGGCGGGAGGCTTACGAGCAGTACTTC. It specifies CASRRREAYEQYF.